Listed here are 18 T cell receptor beta chains from one sample, sequenced in a study of blood T cell repertoires in COVID-19. The protocol was immunoSEQ multiplex PCR, while the TCRdb copy is restricted to in-frame clones and leaves out a portion. The sample holds about 140,000 clones, about three quarters seen once. Sequenced: peripheral blood. Source of these receptors: an older woman with acute or convalescent COVID-19.

The chain couples TRBV14 to TRBJ2-7; TRBD1 is a possible D gene (5 bases). This CDR3 spans 12 amino acids. Germline CDR1 reads SGHDN; CDR2 reads FVKESK. V was cut by 4 bases and J by 6 bases, with 10 bases left in between. CDR3 in DNA: TGTGCCAGCAGCCTAGTCCAGGGCGAGCAGTACTTC. Protein product: CASSLVQGEQYF.

The chain uses TRBV20-1 and TRBJ2-1; 10 bases agree with TRBD2. Germline loops: CDR1 DFQATT, CDR2 SNEGSKA (reference sequence). The CDR3 has 14 amino acids. V was pared by 3 bases and J by 7 bases, with 6 bases of the junction left unmatched. CDR3: CSASTGLAFNEQFF. CDR3 coding DNA: TGCAGTGCTAGTACGGGACTAGCGTTTAATGAGCAGTTCTTC.

This chain joins TRBV11-2 and TRBJ2-7, with 8 positions matching TRBD2. The length of the CDR3 is 15 residues. Per the germline V gene, CDR1 is SGHAT and CDR2 is FQNNGV. V was pared by 3 bases and J by 2 bases, with 6 bases of the junction left unmatched. CDR3 sequence (DNA): TGTGCCAGCAGCTTCGAATTACTAGCGGCCTACGAGCAGTACTTC. Its protein is CASSFELLAAYEQYF.

The chain has TRBV28 and TRBJ2-3; a possible D gene is TRBD2 (7 bases). This CDR3 spans 14 amino acids. CDR1 is MDHEN, CDR2 SYDVKM, per germline. The ends were cut back, 4 bases at V and 2 bases at J, with 10 bases in the middle. CDR3 region: CASSWGGSTDTQYF. CDR3 in DNA: TGTGCCAGCAGTTGGGGGGGCTCCACAGATACGCAGTATTTT.

The chain joins TRBV30 to TRBJ2-7; D uncertain. The germline V gene has CDR1 GTSNPN and CDR2 SVGIG (reference sequence). CDR3 length equals 14 residues. V lost 4 bases to trimming and J lost 0 bases, with 13 bases between them. The CDR3 DNA sequence: TGTGCCTGGACGCCACATAGGAGCTCCTACGAGCAGTACTTC. It specifies CAWTPHRSSYEQYF.

The V gene is TRBV30, the J gene TRBJ1-3, with D perhaps TRBD1 (6 bases). Germline CDR1 is GTSNPN and CDR2 is SVGIG (reference sequence). The CDR3 runs 14 residues. V shed 4 bases and J shed 3 bases, with 13 bases lying between them. CDR3 residues: CAWTPWGHGNTIYF. For the CDR3, the DNA is TGTGCCTGGACTCCGTGGGGGCATGGAAACACCATATATTTT. Complete variable domain (other parts from reference TRBV30 and TRBJ1-3): SQTIHQWPATLVQPVGSPLSLECTVEGTSNPNLYWYRQAAGRGLQLLFYSVGIGQISSEVPQNLSASRPQDRQFILSSKKLLLSDSGFYLCAWTPWGHGNTIYFGEGSWLTVV.

The chain joins TRBV4-2 to TRBJ2-3; D may be TRBD2 (6 bases). The CDR3 length is 17 residues. V shed 6 bases and J shed 0 bases, with 19 bases lying between them. CDR1 is LGHNA, CDR2 YNFKEQ, per germline. CDR3 bases: TGTGCCAGCAGTCGAAGAGGGACTGACTCTAGCACAGATACGCAGTATTTT. As protein: CASSRRGTDSSTDTQYF.

The rearrangement uses TRBV11-2 and TRBJ2-1; weak D call: TRBD2 (5 bases). The V end was cut by 1 base, the J end by 0 bases, with 19 bases between. The CDR3 has 19 amino acids. CDR1 is SGHAT, CDR2 FQNNGV, per germline. Here the CDR3 reads CASSLAPPEGLVSYNEQFF. For the CDR3, the DNA is TGTGCCAGCAGCTTAGCCCCCCCTGAGGGATTAGTCTCCTACAATGAGCAGTTCTTC.

The V and J genes are TRBV7-9 and TRBJ2-4; the D gene is possibly TRBD2 (5 bases). Germline values: CDR1 SEHNR, CDR2 FQNEAQ (reference sequence). Trimming stripped 5 bases from V and 15 bases from J, with 20 bases between. The CDR3 totals 13 residues. The CDR3 region is CASSPGGLRERYF. The CDR3 DNA is TGTGCCAGCAGCCCAGGTGGTTTGAGGGAAAGGTACTTC.

Here the CDR3 DNA reads TGTGCCAGCAGCTTCCGGAGGGAGGGGGGAGATGAGCAGTTCTTC. This encodes CASSFRREGGDEQFF. This chain links TRBV7-6 with TRBJ2-1; maybe TRBD2 (7 bases). Germline CDR1 SGHVS, CDR2 FNYEAQ. The CDR3 extends over 15 amino acids. V lost 3 bases to trimming and J lost 8 bases, with 17 bases between them.

The chain has TRBV10-1 and TRBJ2-3, with 8 bases fitting TRBD2. This CDR3 spans 14 amino acids. Germline V gene sequence: CDR1 WNHNN, CDR2 SYGVQD (reference sequence). V lost 6 bases and J lost 2; bases outside the gene matches: 4. CDR3 DNA: TGCGCCAGCAGCTTAGCGGGATTCACAGATACGCAGTATTTT. Translated: CASSLAGFTDTQYF.

The V and J genes are TRBV24-1 and TRBJ2-1, with 16 bases that match TRBD2. The junction had 8 bases not matched to a gene; V was cut back by 3 bases and J by 7 bases. Germline V lookup: CDR1 KGHDR, CDR2 SFDVKD. This CDR3 has 18 amino acids. This CDR3 is CATSDPGLAGGRSNEQFF. Here the CDR3 DNA reads TGTGCCACCAGTGATCCGGGACTAGCGGGAGGGCGTTCGAATGAGCAGTTCTTC.

This clone was seen a few times. The chain recombines TRBV12-3 or TRBV12-4 with TRBJ1-5; D is perhaps TRBD1 (6 bases). V gave up 3 bases and J gave up 7 bases, with 10 bases separating them. This CDR3 contains 13 residues. Here the CDR3 DNA reads TGTGCCAGCAGTTTTGGCAGGGGACAGCCCCAGCATTTT. Translating gives CASSFGRGQPQHF.

This clone has just one count. This chain joins TRBV12-5 and TRBJ1-5, with a possible D match to TRBD1 (6 bases). The CDR3 consists of 15 residues. The V gene's germline CDR1 is LGHNT and CDR2 FRNRAP. The V end was cut by 2 bases, the J end by 7 bases, with 15 bases between. The CDR3 DNA follows: TGTGCTAGTGGTTTGTGGGCAGGGGCTAGGCAGCCCCAGCATTTT. Encoded protein: CASGLWAGARQPQHF.

The chain carries TRBV19 and TRBJ2-2; TRBD2 matches at 7 bases. The germline CDR1 and CDR2 sequences are LNHDA and SQIVND (reference sequence). With 6 bases clipped from V and 5 bases from J, the junction kept 3 bases outside the gene matches. The CDR3 totals 13 residues. In DNA, the CDR3 is TGTGCCAGTAGCGGGAGGTTTACCGGGGAGCTGTTTTTT. It yields the protein CASSGRFTGELFF.

The count of this clone is one. V usage is TRBV5-1 and J usage is TRBJ2-3, with D possibly TRBD2 on 6 matching bases. Germline CDR1 reads SGHRS; CDR2 reads YFSETQ. V lost 4 bases and J lost 10, with 16 bases in between. CDR3 size: 13 residues. The CDR3 DNA reads TGCGCCAGCAGCGCTCAGACCCGGGACTCGCAGTATTTT. The encoded protein is CASSAQTRDSQYF. The variable domain in full, with the rest retrieved from reference TRBV5-1 and TRBJ2-3, is KAGVTQTPRYLIKTRGQQVTLSCSPISGHRSVSWYQQTPGQGLQFLFEYFSETQRNKGNFPGRFSGRQFSNSRSEMNVSTLELGDSALYLCASSAQTRDSQYFGPGTRLTVL.

The V call is TRBV28, the J call TRBJ1-4; no clear D gene. The CDR3 extends over 14 amino acids. Germline V CDR1 and CDR2: MDHEN, SYDVKM. Trimming removed 4 bases at V and 7 bases at J, with 13 bases between. The CDR3 is CASSSSSEGEKLFF. DNA for the CDR3: TGTGCCAGCAGTTCTAGTTCGGAGGGTGAAAAACTGTTTTTT.

The V and J genes are TRBV24-1 and TRBJ2-3; TRBD2 is a possible D gene (6 bases). Trimming removed 4 bases from V and 7 bases from J, with 14 bases in between. The CDR3 length is 14 residues. Looked up from germline, CDR1 is KGHDR and CDR2 is SFDVKD. This chain's CDR3 is CATSDPRGANTQYF. CDR3 nucleotides: TGTGCCACCAGTGACCCCCGCGGGGCGAATACGCAGTATTTT.